Listed here are 28 T cell receptor beta chains from one sample, sequenced in a study of blood T cell repertoires in COVID-19 (dated by TCRdb to 2019 to 2021). Libraries were prepared through the immunoSEQ multiplex PCR assay. In TCRdb, the immuneACCESS table is reduced to in-frame sequences with V and J assigned. These tables do not hold every clone; where another copy was compared, an unresolved V gene accounts for under half, and the others remain unexplained. In this sample the table shows 250,000 to 300,000 clones, about 89% of which occur a single time. Roughly 2.1% of the sample is in the top ten clones. The sample taken for sequencing was peripheral blood. These receptors all stem from a man in his forties or fifties with acute or convalescent COVID-19.

V usage is TRBV6-6 and J usage is TRBJ2-3, with D perhaps matching TRBD1 (6 bases). This CDR3 is 15 amino acids long. Trimming took off 5 bases at V and 2 bases at J, with 14 bases between the two ends. From germline, CDR1 is MNHNY and CDR2 SVGAGI (reference sequence). This CDR3 is CASSQHRDNTDTQYF. The CDR3 nucleotides read TGTGCCAGCAGTCAACACCGGGACAACACAGATACGCAGTATTTT.

CDR3 in amino acids: CASRPERYSNQPQHF. CDR3 sequence (DNA): TGTGCCAGCAGGCCAGAGAGGTATAGCAATCAGCCCCAGCATTTT. J is TRBJ1-5 and V is TRBV6-5; D unresolved. The CDR3 is 15 residues long. Looked up from germline, CDR1 is MNHEY and CDR2 is SVGAGI. V was cut by 6 bases and J by 0 bases, with 12 bases left in between.

The V call is TRBV5-1, the J call TRBJ1-1; the match to TRBD1 covers 7 bases. J lost 7 bases, V lost 2 bases, and 5 bases had no gene match. Germline V gene sequence: CDR1 SGHRS, CDR2 YFSETQ. There are 13 residues in the CDR3. The CDR3 coding sequence is TGCGCCAGCAGCTTCGGGACAGCCTTTGAAGCTTTCTTT. Protein product: CASSFGTAFEAFF.

V usage is TRBV7-9 and J usage is TRBJ1-2, with 9 bases aligning to TRBD1. Germline CDR1 and CDR2: SEHNR and FQNEAQ (reference sequence). The CDR3 has 15 residues. V shed 1 base and J 3 bases; nucleotides not matched to a gene: 3. This CDR3 is CASSLGDRVDYGYTF. The CDR3 DNA is TGTGCCAGCAGCTTAGGGGACAGGGTGGACTATGGCTACACCTTC.

This sequence joins TRBV3-1 (or the pseudogene TRBV3-2) and TRBJ2-3, with a tentative D call TRBD1 (7 bases). Germline loops: CDR1 LGHDT, CDR2 YNNKEL (reference sequence). Deletions cut 1 base from V and 3 bases from J, with 11 bases between. CDR3 length: 15 amino acids. The CDR3 spells CASSQVSGGTDTQYF. The CDR3 DNA is TGTGCCAGCAGCCAAGTATCAGGGGGGACAGATACGCAGTATTTT.

The J gene is TRBJ1-6, the V gene TRBV9; no reliable D call. The CDR3 extends over 14 amino acids. CDR1 SGDLS and CDR2 YYNGEE come from the germline V gene. The V gene lost 0 bases and the J gene lost 6 bases, with 7 bases spanning the gap. DNA of the CDR3: TGTGCCAGCAGCGTAGGGGCCGGTAATTCACCCCTCCACTTT. Amino acid sequence: CASSVGAGNSPLHF. The complete variable domain, with remaining parts taken from reference TRBV9 and TRBJ1-6, reads DSGVTQTPKHLITATGQRVTLRCSPRSGDLSVYWYQQSLDQGLQFLIQYYNGEERAKGNILERFSAQQFPDLHSELNLSSLELGDSALYFCASSVGAGNSPLHFGNGTRLTVT.

CDR3 DNA sequence: TGTGCCAGCAGCCTTTGGACAGATCAGCCCCAGCATTTT. It codes for CASSLWTDQPQHF. The V and J genes are TRBV7-2 and TRBJ1-5; a possible D gene is TRBD1 (6 bases). Germline lookup yields CDR1 SGHTA and CDR2 FQGNSA. Trimming pared 5 bases from V and 5 bases from J, leaving 10 bases between. The CDR3 sequence is 13 residues long.

The CDR3 sequence: CASSLGAGTGYGYTF. The CDR3 nucleotides read TGCGCCAGCAGCTTGGGCGCCGGGACAGGCTATGGCTACACCTTC. The chain has TRBV5-1 and TRBJ1-2; 8 positions agree with TRBD1. The CDR3 loop spans 15 amino acids. Trimming cost V 0 bases and J 4 bases; bases outside gene matches: 5. From germline, CDR1 is SGHRS and CDR2 YFSETQ.

The V call is TRBV19, the J call TRBJ1-1, with D perhaps TRBD1 (6 bases). CDR3 length: 15 residues. V was cut by 0 bases and J by 3 bases, with 11 bases left in between. Germline values: CDR1 LNHDA, CDR2 SQIVND (reference sequence). The CDR3 region is CASSIDAGVDTEAFF. The CDR3 DNA sequence: TGTGCCAGTAGTATAGATGCAGGGGTTGACACTGAAGCTTTCTTT. Full variable domain (rest looked up from reference TRBV19 and TRBJ1-1): DGGITQSPKYLFRKEGQNVTLSCEQNLNHDAMYWYRQDPGQGLRLIYYSQIVNDFQKGDIAEGYSVSREKKESFPLTVTSAQKNPTAFYLCASSIDAGVDTEAFFGQGTRLTVV.

The chain employs TRBV15 and TRBJ2-7; D not resolved. CDR3 length: 12 amino acids. Trimming shortened V by 6 bases and J by 2 bases, and 8 bases separated the two germline ends. Per the germline V gene, CDR1 is LNHNV and CDR2 is YYDKDF (reference sequence). CDR3 amino acids: CATSRSAYEQYF. CDR3 sequence (DNA): TGTGCCACCAGTCGCAGCGCCTACGAGCAGTACTTC. Together with reference TRBV15 and TRBJ2-7, the CDR3 gives the full variable domain: DAMVIQNPRYQVTQFGKPVTLSCSQTLNHNVMYWYQQKSSQAPKLLFHYYDKDFNNEADTPDNFQSRRPNTSFCFLDIRSPGLGDTAMYLCATSRSAYEQYFGPGTRLTVT.

The rearrangement joins TRBV5-8 to TRBJ1-5; D is ambiguous. The V gene lost 0 bases and the J gene lost 2 bases, with 15 bases spanning the gap. Germline values: CDR1 SGHTS, CDR2 YDEGEE. The length of the CDR3 is 17 residues. The CDR3 spells CASSLGAPLSGNQPQHF. The DNA for the CDR3 is TGTGCCAGCAGCTTGGGGGCCCCGCTTTCTGGCAATCAGCCCCAGCATTTT. Full variable domain (remainder filled in from reference TRBV5-8 and TRBJ1-5): EAGVTQSPTHLIKTRGQQATLRCSPISGHTSVYWYQQALGLGLQFLLWYDEGEERNRGNFPPRFSGRQFPNYSSELNVNALELEDSALYLCASSLGAPLSGNQPQHFGDGTRLSIL.

This rearrangement joins TRBV19 to TRBJ2-3, with 9 positions matching TRBD2. The length of the CDR3 is 13 residues. The junction had 3 bases not matched to a gene; V was cut back by 9 bases and J by 2 bases. Germline loops: CDR1 LNHDA, CDR2 SQIVND (reference sequence). The CDR3: CASLAGSTDTQYF. In DNA, the CDR3 is TGTGCCAGCCTAGCGGGGTCCACAGATACGCAGTATTTT.

The gene calls are TRBV3-1 (or the pseudogene TRBV3-2) and TRBJ1-3; D gene ambiguous. This CDR3 has 15 amino acids. Trimming left V 4 bases short and J 0 bases short, with 10 bases between. The germline CDR1 and CDR2 sequences are LGHDT and YNNKEL (reference sequence). CDR3 sequence reads: CASSLTPSSGNTIYF. The CDR3 nucleotides read TGTGCCAGCAGCCTTACACCTTCCTCTGGAAACACCATATATTTT.

The chain employs TRBV5-1 and TRBJ1-2, with 7 bases that match TRBD1. Germline V lookup: CDR1 SGHRS, CDR2 YFSETQ. After removal of 5 bases from V and 6 bases from J, the junction contained 10 bases not matched to a gene. The CDR3 has 14 amino acids. CDR3 loop: CASRQGSKSDGYTF. DNA for the CDR3: TGCGCCAGCAGACAGGGGTCCAAAAGTGATGGCTACACCTTC. The entire variable domain, with the rest obtained from reference TRBV5-1 and TRBJ1-2, is as follows: KAGVTQTPRYLIKTRGQQVTLSCSPISGHRSVSWYQQTPGQGLQFLFEYFSETQRNKGNFPGRFSGRQFSNSRSEMNVSTLELGDSALYLCASRQGSKSDGYTFGSGTRLTVV.

This chain connects TRBV6-5 to TRBJ2-7, with D perhaps matching TRBD2 (6 bases). CDR3 length: 12 amino acids. V was trimmed by 6 bases and J by 6 bases, leaving 12 bases between them. Germline V gene sequence: CDR1 MNHEY, CDR2 SVGAGI. In DNA form, the CDR3 reads TGTGCCAGCAGGTCCGGGACTGGCGAGCAGTACTTC. It specifies CASRSGTGEQYF.

This clone showed up just once. The chain recombines TRBV19 with TRBJ2-6, with TRBD1 as a possible D gene (6 bases). This CDR3 is 18 amino acids long. Trimming removed 3 bases at V and 1 base at J, with 16 bases between. Germline V lookup: CDR1 LNHDA, CDR2 SQIVND (reference sequence). The CDR3 sequence: CASSMGVRGSSGANVLTF. The CDR3 DNA reads TGTGCCAGTAGTATGGGGGTCAGGGGATCGTCTGGGGCCAACGTCCTGACTTTC. Filled out from reference TRBV19 and TRBJ2-6, the complete variable domain reads DGGITQSPKYLFRKEGQNVTLSCEQNLNHDAMYWYRQDPGQGLRLIYYSQIVNDFQKGDIAEGYSVSREKKESFPLTVTSAQKNPTAFYLCASSMGVRGSSGANVLTFGAGSRLTVL.

This chain connects TRBV30 to TRBJ2-7; 7 bases fit TRBD1. Trimming at V came to 2 bases and at J to 7 bases, leaving 8 bases not matched to a gene. CDR1 is GTSNPN, CDR2 SVGIG, per germline (reference sequence). This CDR3 region has 13 residues. CDR3 in DNA: TGTGCCTGGAGTCGTACAGGGGTCTGGGAGCAGTACTTC. Its protein product is CAWSRTGVWEQYF.

V is TRBV14 and J is TRBJ1-1; D is undetermined. V was clipped by 3 bases and J by 3 bases, with 11 bases between them. This CDR3 is 14 amino acids long. Germline CDR1 reads SGHDN; CDR2 reads FVKESK. CDR3 bases: TGTGCCAGCAGCCAGCGGGGAGGCTACACTGAAGCTTTCTTT. Residues: CASSQRGGYTEAFF.

The chain is built from TRBV29-1 and TRBJ2-7, with 8 bases matching TRBD2. V trimming: 6 bases; J trimming: 0 bases; junction bases outside the gene matches: 7. Germline loops: CDR1 SQVTM, CDR2 ANQGSEA. This CDR3 has 14 amino acids. CDR3: CSVHSGVSSYEQYF. The DNA for the CDR3 is TGCAGCGTACATAGCGGGGTTAGCTCCTACGAGCAGTACTTC.

The J gene is TRBJ1-1, the V gene TRBV5-4, with 11 bases that match TRBD1. The V gene end was trimmed by 0 bases and the J gene end by 5 bases; junction bases not matched to a gene: 6. Germline V lookup: CDR1 SGHNT, CDR2 YYREEE (reference sequence). This CDR3 is 16 amino acids long. As DNA, the CDR3 is TGTGCCAGCAGCTTGGGGACAGGGGGCGCTTGGACTGAAGCTTTCTTT. Translating it yields CASSLGTGGAWTEAFF.

The chain uses TRBV25-1 and TRBJ2-5; the match to TRBD2 covers 8 bases. CDR1 is MGHDK, CDR2 SYGVNS, per germline. Unmatched junction bases numbered 15, after V lost 7 bases and J lost 5 bases. The CDR3 has 16 residues. The chain's CDR3 is CASTPGRGGAGETQYF. The DNA of the CDR3 is TGTGCCAGCACCCCTGGTCGGGGGGGGGCCGGGGAGACCCAGTACTTC. Full variable domain (rest looked up from reference TRBV25-1 and TRBJ2-5): EADIYQTPRYLVIGTGKKITLECSQTMGHDKMYWYQQDPGMELHLIHYSYGVNSTEKGDLSSESTVSRIRTEHFPLTLESARPSHTSQYLCASTPGRGGAGETQYFGPGTRLLVL.

The chain recombines TRBV3-1 (or the pseudogene TRBV3-2) with TRBJ2-7; D not certain. Germline CDR1 is LGHDT and CDR2 is YNNKEL (reference sequence). The CDR3 contains 13 residues. Trimming removed 1 base from V and 3 bases from J, with 7 bases in between. CDR3 in amino acids: CASSQANIYEQYF. Here the CDR3 DNA reads TGTGCCAGCAGCCAAGCCAACATCTACGAGCAGTACTTC.

This chain connects TRBV5-1 to TRBJ1-6, with 9 bases lining up with TRBD1. Germline V lookup: CDR1 SGHRS, CDR2 YFSETQ. This CDR3 contains 14 residues. The ends lost 6 bases at V and 11 bases at J; junction bases unmatched: 9. CDR3 in amino acids: CASTRDREGTPLHF. Written as DNA, the CDR3 is TGCGCCAGCACCCGGGACAGGGAAGGGACACCCCTCCACTTT.

This chain links TRBV24-1 with TRBJ2-5, with TRBD2 identical over 8 bases. Trimming at V came to 4 bases and at J to 2 bases, leaving 5 bases not matched to a gene. CDR1 is KGHDR, CDR2 SFDVKD, per germline. This CDR3 is built from 15 residues. CDR3 residues: CATSDQTSGQETQYF. In DNA, the CDR3 is TGTGCCACCAGTGACCAAACTAGCGGACAAGAGACCCAGTACTTC.

This sequence joins TRBV6-5 and TRBJ2-1; 9 nucleotides line up with TRBD1. CDR1 MNHEY and CDR2 SVGAGI come from the germline V gene. Germline trimming cut 7 bases from V and 12 bases from J; bases unmatched to any gene: 7. CDR3 length: 12 amino acids. CDR3 sequence: CASTPGQGRQFF. Written as DNA, the CDR3 is TGTGCCAGCACCCCGGGACAGGGACGGCAGTTCTTC.

The chain has TRBV6-5 and TRBJ1-6; TRBD1 aligns across 10 bases. The CDR3 is 14 residues long. Losses at the gene ends were 6 bases for V and 11 bases for J; bases not matched to a gene: 7. The germline gives CDR1 MNHEY, CDR2 SVGAGI. CDR3 sequence: CASRGDRGIPPLHF. In DNA form, the CDR3 reads TGTGCCAGCAGGGGGGACAGGGGAATTCCACCCCTCCACTTT.

The genes are TRBV5-1 and TRBJ1-2; 7 nucleotides align to TRBD1. Trimming at V came to 0 bases and at J to 5 bases, leaving 10 bases not matched to a gene. This CDR3 has 16 amino acids. In germline, CDR1 is SGHRS, CDR2 YFSETQ. The CDR3 is CASSLESTGAIYGYTF. CDR3 sequence (DNA): TGCGCCAGCAGCTTGGAAAGTACAGGGGCGATATATGGCTACACCTTC.

This clone was seen once. This sequence joins TRBV3-1 (or the pseudogene TRBV3-2) and TRBJ1-2; D is possibly TRBD1 (6 bases). CDR3 length: 13 residues. The germline CDR1 and CDR2 sequences are LGHDT and YNNKEL (reference sequence). V was trimmed by 4 bases and J by 3 bases, leaving 9 bases between them. This chain's CDR3 is CASSPGQYYGYTF. CDR3 DNA sequence: TGTGCCAGCAGCCCAGGACAGTACTATGGCTACACCTTC.